This TCR beta chain was captured in a study of T cells in localized non-small cell lung cancer. Profiled with immunoSEQ multiplex PCR; TCRdb holds only in-frame clones, not every one. The sample lists approximately 18,000 clones, around 81% occurring once. The source is a female donor aged 60 or older with stage I lung adenocarcinoma. The sample consisted of peripheral blood, taken before any cancer treatment.

This chain's CDR3 is CASSPGAGGADTQYF. The CDR3 DNA sequence: TGTGCCAGCAGCCCCGGGGCGGGGGGAGCAGATACGCAGTATTTT. The rearrangement links TRBV5-6 to TRBJ2-3, with 8 bases fitting TRBD2. The germline CDR1 and CDR2 sequences are SGHDT and YYEEEE. With V trimmed by 4 bases and J by 4 bases, 8 bases remained unmatched. The CDR3 consists of 15 residues.